These 11 T cell receptor beta chains were all obtained from the same sample, sequenced in a study of naive and memory T cell subsets. Both TRBC1 and TRBC2 were covered by a beta constant-region primer of two equimolar oligonucleotides. The ligated cDNA underwent four PCR rounds using SP2 and nested alpha and beta constant-region primers. TCRdb re-called the UMI-ligation and nested PCR reads with MiXCR, one entry per CDR3 protein. The sample holds around 130,000 distinct CDR3 sequences; 30% to 45% are singletons and the top ten take approximately 0.87%. Sequencing input: central memory CD4+ T cells from blood. Receptors originate from a human donor in good health.

V is TRBV7-9 and J is TRBJ2-3; TRBD2 might be the D (5 bases). CDR3 length: 15 amino acids. The ends were cut back, 7 bases at V and 0 bases at J, with 14 bases in the middle. The germline CDR1 and CDR2 sequences are SEHNR and FQNEAQ (reference sequence). This CDR3 is CASTDLAVSTDTQYF. CDR3 DNA: TGTGCCAGCACCGATCTAGCCGTTAGCACAGATACGCAGTATTTT.

The chain links TRBV7-2 to TRBJ2-6, with D uncertain. The V gene's germline CDR1 is SGHTA and CDR2 FQGNSA. V shed 7 bases and J shed 1 base, with 11 bases lying between them. The CDR3 contains 15 residues. The CDR3 sequence is CASTPLLSGANVLTF. The CDR3 coding sequence is TGTGCCAGCACCCCACTACTATCTGGGGCCAACGTCCTGACTTTC.

This chain uses TRBV5-4 with TRBJ2-3; 13 nucleotides agree with TRBD2. Germline loops: CDR1 SGHNT, CDR2 YYREEE (reference sequence). Trimming removed 1 base from V and 3 bases from J; junction bases left unmatched: 11. This CDR3 has 19 amino acids. The CDR3 DNA reads as TGTGCCAGCAGCTTGAGGACTAGCGGGAGCTTTGTAATAACAGATACGCAGTATTTT. Translation: CASSLRTSGSFVITDTQYF.

The chain employs TRBV4-3 and TRBJ2-6, with D tentatively TRBD1 (6 bases). Germline values: CDR1 LGHNA, CDR2 YSLEER. The CDR3 is 18 residues long. V was cut by 0 bases and J by 0 bases, with 12 bases left in between. CDR3 sequence: CASSQDFWDISGANVLTF. The CDR3 nucleotides read TGCGCCAGCAGCCAAGATTTTTGGGACATCTCTGGGGCCAACGTCCTGACTTTC.

This clonotype was recorded a few times. This chain joins TRBV18 and TRBJ2-5; D not resolved. V was shortened by 0 bases and J by 7 bases, with 6 bases between the two germline ends. This CDR3 spans 12 amino acids. Germline V gives CDR1 KGHSH, CDR2 LQKENI. CDR3 in amino acids: CASSPPVGTQYF. CDR3 nucleotide sequence: TGTGCCAGCTCACCACCGGTTGGGACCCAGTACTTC.

There are a few counts of this clonotype. The chain couples TRBV14 to TRBJ2-6; unclear D gene. Per the germline V gene, CDR1 is SGHDN and CDR2 is FVKESK. CDR3 length: 15 amino acids. V shed 1 base and J shed 2 bases, with 6 bases lying between them. CDR3 in amino acids: CASSQVSAGANVLTF. The DNA for the CDR3 is TGTGCCAGCAGCCAAGTTTCGGCTGGGGCCAACGTCCTGACTTTC.

The chain uses TRBV4-1 and TRBJ2-1; TRBD1 might be the D (6 bases). The V and J ends lost 4 bases and 7 bases respectively, with 11 bases between them. This CDR3 is built from 13 residues. Per the germline V gene, CDR1 is MGHRA and CDR2 is YSYEKL. CDR3 bases: TGCGCCAGCAGCCCCGGGACACTGAATGAGCAGTTCTTC. Its translation is CASSPGTLNEQFF.

This clonotype was seen more than once but under ten times. The DNA for the CDR3 is TGCAGCGTTTCCACCGGGACAGGGGGTAACTATGGCTACACCTTC. This gives the protein CSVSTGTGGNYGYTF. The V call is TRBV29-1, the J call TRBJ1-2; 11 bases line up with TRBD1. The CDR3 has 15 amino acids. Germline V gives CDR1 SQVTM, CDR2 ANQGSEA. V trimming: 5 bases; J trimming: 1 base; junction bases outside the gene matches: 6. The full variable domain, rest sourced from reference TRBV29-1 and TRBJ1-2, is SAVISQKPSRDICQRGTSLTIQCQVDSQVTMMFWYRQQPGQSLTLIATANQGSEATYESGFVIDKFPISRPNLTFSTLTVSNMSPEDSSIYLCSVSTGTGGNYGYTFGSGTRLTVV.

This chain joins TRBV6-2 or TRBV6-3 and TRBJ2-6, with 7 nucleotides matching TRBD1. This CDR3 contains 15 residues. Germline CDR1 MNHEY, CDR2 SVGEGT. After removal of 6 bases from V and 2 bases from J, the junction contained 4 bases not matched to a gene. The CDR3 protein is CASRPTGTGANVLTF. CDR3 DNA sequence: TGTGCCAGCAGACCGACAGGGACTGGGGCCAACGTCCTGACTTTC.

Only a few counts were recorded for this clonotype. The gene calls are TRBV5-1 and TRBJ2-3, with a tentative D call TRBD1 (6 bases). CDR1 is SGHRS, CDR2 YFSETQ, per germline. The CDR3 length is 14 residues. V was cut by 3 bases and J by 9 bases, with 17 bases left in between. CDR3 loop: CASSSNAGQQTQYF. CDR3 DNA: TGCGCCAGCAGCTCGAACGCCGGACAGCAGACGCAGTATTTT.

This clonotype has ten or more counts. The V gene is TRBV28, the J gene TRBJ1-6; D is ambiguous. The CDR3 extends over 15 amino acids. Germline lookup yields CDR1 MDHEN and CDR2 SYDVKM. V gave up 3 bases and J gave up 2 bases, with 8 bases separating them. The CDR3 loop reads CASSFAVPYNSPLHF. CDR3 DNA sequence: TGTGCCAGCAGTTTTGCTGTCCCCTATAATTCACCCCTCCACTTT.